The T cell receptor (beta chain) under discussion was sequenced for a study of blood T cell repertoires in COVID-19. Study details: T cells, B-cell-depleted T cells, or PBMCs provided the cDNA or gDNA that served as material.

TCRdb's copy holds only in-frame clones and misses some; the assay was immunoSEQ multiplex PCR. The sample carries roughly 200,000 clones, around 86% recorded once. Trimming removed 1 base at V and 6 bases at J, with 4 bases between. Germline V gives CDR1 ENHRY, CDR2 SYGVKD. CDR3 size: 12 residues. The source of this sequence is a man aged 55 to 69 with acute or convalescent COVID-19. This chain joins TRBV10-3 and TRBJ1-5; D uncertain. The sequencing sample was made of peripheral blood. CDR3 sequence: CAISEFVQPQHF. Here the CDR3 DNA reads TGTGCCATCAGTGAGTTCGTTCAGCCCCAGCATTTT.